Each of the 27 T cell receptor beta chains below was sequenced from the same sample in a study of CD8+ T cells in alopecia areata. Treatment: oral pan-JAK inhibitor, 5-10 mg twice daily. RNA was isolated and reverse transcribed to cDNA, the sequencing template. Sequencing used immunoSEQ multiplex PCR; TCRdb keeps in-frame clones, though not all of them. The sample records 100,000 to 150,000 clones, 61% being singletons. The specimen was CD4+ T cells sorted from blood, collected at week 4, from a patient treated with tofacitinib. The receptors were sampled from a human donor with alopecia areata.

The chain uses TRBV5-1 and TRBJ2-1, with 11 bases that match TRBD2. CDR1 and CDR2 (germline): SGHRS, YFSETQ. J lost 1 base, V lost 4 bases, and 7 bases had no gene match. This CDR3 has 17 amino acids. The CDR3 DNA is TGCGCCAGCAGCCTGGAGGTAGCGGGGGGGTCCTACAATGAGCAGTTCTTC. This translates into CASSLEVAGGSYNEQFF. Together with reference TRBV5-1 and TRBJ2-1, the CDR3 gives the full variable domain: KAGVTQTPRYLIKTRGQQVTLSCSPISGHRSVSWYQQTPGQGLQFLFEYFSETQRNKGNFPGRFSGRQFSNSRSEMNVSTLELGDSALYLCASSLEVAGGSYNEQFFGPGTRLTVL.

Only one count was recorded for this clone. The chain carries TRBV29-1 and TRBJ1-3; D may be TRBD1 (6 bases). The germline V gene has CDR1 SQVTM and CDR2 ANQGSEA. The CDR3 has 12 residues. The V end was cut by 7 bases, the J end by 1 base, with 8 bases between. The CDR3 sequence: CSAGQSGNTIYF. CDR3 bases: TGCAGCGCTGGACAGTCTGGAAACACCATATATTTT.

This clone has more than one count but fewer than ten. The chain is built from TRBV7-2 and TRBJ1-3; 12 bases are shared with TRBD1. Germline values: CDR1 SGHTA, CDR2 FQGNSA. With V trimmed by 0 bases and J by 7 bases, 1 base remained unmatched. The CDR3 totals 15 residues. CDR3 DNA sequence: TGTGCCAGCAGCTTAGCGGGACAGGGGGCCAACACCATATATTTT. Translating it yields CASSLAGQGANTIYF.

This chain connects TRBV5-1 to TRBJ2-7, with 8 bases lining up with TRBD1. Germline V lookup: CDR1 SGHRS, CDR2 YFSETQ. After removal of 2 bases from V and 4 bases from J, the junction contained 8 bases not matched to a gene. CDR3 length: 15 residues. The CDR3 DNA sequence: TGCGCCAGCAGCTTCCGAGACAGGGGCGGATACGAGCAGTACTTC. Amino acids: CASSFRDRGGYEQYF.

This clone came up a few times. The rearrangement uses TRBV5-6 and TRBJ2-2; no firm D call. Trimming pared 2 bases from V and 4 bases from J, leaving 12 bases between. This CDR3 is 15 amino acids long. Germline-derived CDR1 and CDR2 are SGHDT and YYEEEE. The CDR3 DNA reads as TGTGCCAGCAGCTTATGGAACCGACCCACCGGGGAGCTGTTTTTT. It yields the protein CASSLWNRPTGELFF.

This rearrangement joins TRBV15 to TRBJ1-1, with D hard to call. This CDR3 contains 14 residues. Germline V gene lookup returns CDR1 LNHNV and CDR2 YYDKDF (reference sequence). V lost 5 bases and J lost 1, with 11 bases in between. This CDR3 reads CATSRDGQNTEAFF. The DNA of the CDR3 is TGTGCCACCAGCCGCGACGGCCAGAACACTGAAGCTTTCTTT.

The chain employs TRBV7-3 and TRBJ2-7, with D maybe TRBD2 (5 bases). CDR1 is SGHTA, CDR2 FQGTGA, per germline. The CDR3 contains 13 residues. V was clipped by 5 bases and J by 4 bases, with 12 bases between them. In DNA form, the CDR3 reads TGTGCCAGCAGCCTGGGGAGTGAATACGAGCAGTACTTC. Translating it yields CASSLGSEYEQYF.

This clone was observed a few times. The CDR3 DNA follows: TGTGCCACCAGCAGAGAAGGGACAGATACGCAGTATTTT. Translated: CATSREGTDTQYF. V usage is TRBV15 and J usage is TRBJ2-3; no clear D gene. This CDR3 comprises 13 residues. V dropped 0 bases and J dropped 3 bases, with 4 bases sitting between them. Germline-derived CDR1 and CDR2 are LNHNV and YYDKDF (reference sequence). Full variable domain (missing parts from reference TRBV15 and TRBJ2-3): DAMVIQNPRYQVTQFGKPVTLSCSQTLNHNVMYWYQQKSSQAPKLLFHYYDKDFNNEADTPDNFQSRRPNTSFCFLDIRSPGLGDTAMYLCATSREGTDTQYFGPGTRLTVL.

The V call is TRBV15, the J call TRBJ2-5; D is unresolved. The germline V and J ends were trimmed by 5 bases and 5 bases, with 12 bases remaining between them. Germline V gene data show CDR1 as LNHNV and CDR2 as YYDKDF (reference sequence). The CDR3 is 13 amino acids. The CDR3 sequence is CATSLSPWETQYF. The CDR3 nucleotides are TGTGCCACCAGCCTAAGCCCGTGGGAGACCCAGTACTTC. The whole variable domain, filled in from reference TRBV15 and TRBJ2-5, reads DAMVIQNPRYQVTQFGKPVTLSCSQTLNHNVMYWYQQKSSQAPKLLFHYYDKDFNNEADTPDNFQSRRPNTSFCFLDIRSPGLGDTAMYLCATSLSPWETQYFGPGTRLLVL.

This chain links TRBV5-1 with TRBJ2-1; TRBD1 might be the D (6 bases). This CDR3 has 15 residues. Trimming shortened V by 0 bases and J by 5 bases, and 12 bases separated the two germline ends. Germline V gene data show CDR1 as SGHRS and CDR2 as YFSETQ. The CDR3 sequence is CASSLGGGSNNEQFF. CDR3 DNA: TGCGCCAGCAGCTTGGGAGGGGGATCCAACAATGAGCAGTTCTTC.

The genes are TRBV5-1 and TRBJ2-5; D unresolved. The germline gives CDR1 SGHRS, CDR2 YFSETQ. The CDR3 has 15 amino acids. The V end was cut by 0 bases, the J end by 1 base, with 10 bases between. CDR3 DNA: TGCGCCAGCAGCTTGGTGGCGGATATCCAAGAGACCCAGTACTTC. As protein: CASSLVADIQETQYF.

The count of this clone is one. The V gene is TRBV7-2, the J gene TRBJ2-1; D remains unclear. V dropped 1 base and J dropped 6 bases, with 7 bases sitting between them. Germline V gives CDR1 SGHTA, CDR2 FQGNSA. CDR3 length equals 13 residues. This chain's CDR3 is CASSLDLGNEQFF. The CDR3 region has the DNA TGTGCCAGCAGCTTAGATTTGGGCAATGAGCAGTTCTTC.

This clone has a single count. The gene calls are TRBV29-1 and TRBJ1-1; D not resolved. V gave up 5 bases and J gave up 7 bases, with 11 bases separating them. Looked up from germline, CDR1 is SQVTM and CDR2 is ANQGSEA. This CDR3 spans 11 amino acids. The CDR3 DNA follows: TGCAGCGTTACCCTGAGTGGTGAAGCTTTCTTT. Its protein product is CSVTLSGEAFF.

The gene calls are TRBV7-2 and TRBJ2-5, with D tentatively TRBD1 (6 bases). CDR3 size: 15 residues. Per the germline V gene, CDR1 is SGHTA and CDR2 is FQGNSA. The V and J ends lost 1 base and 4 bases respectively, with 13 bases between them. In nucleotides, the CDR3 is TGTGCCAGCAGCTTAGTGGTCAGGGGTGGAGAGACCCAGTACTTC. Its protein product is CASSLVVRGGETQYF.

The V and J genes are TRBV6-6 and TRBJ2-5; D is ambiguous. The CDR3 sequence is 15 residues long. Trimming left V 2 bases short and J 4 bases short, with 14 bases between. Looked up from germline, CDR1 is MNHNY and CDR2 is SVGAGI (reference sequence). The DNA of the CDR3 is TGTGCCAGCAGTTACCTCGGGCCAGTCACAGAGACCCAGTACTTC. It encodes CASSYLGPVTETQYF.

The chain recombines TRBV5-1 with TRBJ2-5, with D possibly matching TRBD2 (6 bases). Trimming stripped 1 base from V and 1 base from J, with 11 bases between. This CDR3 has 15 amino acids. Germline V CDR1 and CDR2: SGHRS, YFSETQ. CDR3 protein: CASSLTSGPQETQYF. CDR3 sequence (DNA): TGCGCCAGCAGCTTGACCAGCGGGCCCCAAGAGACCCAGTACTTC.

The rearrangement links TRBV5-6 to TRBJ2-5, with a weak D call TRBD2 (5 bases). This CDR3 contains 14 residues. CDR1 and CDR2 from the germline V gene are SGHDT and YYEEEE. V was pared by 3 bases and J by 5 bases, with 14 bases between. The CDR3 is CASSSTNGVETQYF. As DNA, the CDR3 is TGTGCCAGCAGCTCAACGAACGGGGTGGAGACCCAGTACTTC.

This clone was observed a handful of times. The CDR3 nucleotides are TGTGCCTGGAGCCACTCAGGGGGCGGTCAGCCCCAGCATTTT. Translating gives CAWSHSGGGQPQHF. The rearrangement joins TRBV30 to TRBJ1-5; TRBD1 matches at 8 bases. V was clipped by 3 bases and J by 6 bases; unmatched bases: 7. Germline CDR1 and CDR2: GTSNPN and SVGIG (reference sequence). This CDR3 has 14 amino acids.

The gene calls are TRBV9 and TRBJ2-5, with 8 bases fitting TRBD2. From germline, CDR1 is SGDLS and CDR2 YYNGEE. CDR3 size: 15 residues. V dropped 1 base and J dropped 2; count of bases not matched to a gene: 4. CDR3 in DNA: TGTGCCAGCAGCGTATCCCAGCGGGAGCAAGAGACCCAGTACTTC. Its protein product is CASSVSQREQETQYF.

The table lists this clone with a few counts. The chain uses TRBV29-1 and TRBJ1-1; TRBD1 might be the D (6 bases). This CDR3 is 12 amino acids long. Germline assignment: CDR1 SQVTM and CDR2 ANQGSEA. V was pared by 5 bases and J by 6 bases, with 13 bases between. CDR3 protein: CSVTNNRAEAFF. CDR3 DNA: TGCAGCGTTACGAACAACAGGGCTGAAGCTTTCTTT.

The chain has TRBV4-3 and TRBJ1-2; 10 bases are a match to TRBD1. The trim removed 0 bases at V and 6 bases at J, leaving 7 bases unmatched. Germline loops: CDR1 LGHNA, CDR2 YSLEER. The CDR3 runs to 16 residues. CDR3 loop: CASSQDLGTGEDGYTF. CDR3 sequence (DNA): TGCGCCAGCAGCCAAGATCTTGGGACAGGGGAAGATGGCTACACCTTC.

This clone occurred a few times. The chain has TRBV29-1 and TRBJ2-2, with 10 positions matching TRBD2. From germline, CDR1 is SQVTM and CDR2 ANQGSEA. This CDR3 has 14 amino acids. V lost 7 bases, J lost 4 bases, and 6 bases stayed unmatched. The CDR3 DNA follows: TGCAGCGCCCAAAGACTAGCGGGCACCGGGGAGCTGTTTTTT. Residues: CSAQRLAGTGELFF.

The CDR3 spells CASSERTAFNGYTF. In DNA form, the CDR3 reads TGTGCCAGCAGTGAGCGGACAGCCTTCAATGGCTACACCTTC. The rearrangement uses TRBV25-1 and TRBJ1-2; perhaps TRBD1 as D (6 bases). The CDR3 is 14 amino acids. Germline V CDR1 and CDR2: MGHDK, SYGVNS. V lost 3 bases, J lost 6 bases, and 14 bases lay in between.

V is TRBV7-2 and J is TRBJ2-7, with 7 bases aligning to TRBD1. Losses at the gene ends were 4 bases for V and 4 bases for J; bases not matched to a gene: 7. Germline loops: CDR1 SGHTA, CDR2 FQGNSA. The CDR3 contains 14 residues. CDR3 sequence (DNA): TGTGCCAGCAGCTCGAGGACAGGAGCTTACGAGCAGTACTTC. Its translation is CASSSRTGAYEQYF.

The CDR3 region has the DNA TGCGCCAGCAGCCCGACGCTGGGGGAAGACGGCTACACCTTC. This codes for CASSPTLGEDGYTF. V usage is TRBV5-1 and J usage is TRBJ1-2, with D possibly being TRBD1 (5 bases). CDR3 length: 14 amino acids. Trimming shortened V by 4 bases and J by 8 bases, and 18 bases separated the two germline ends. Germline V gene lookup returns CDR1 SGHRS and CDR2 YFSETQ.

The chain has TRBV6-5 and TRBJ1-3; D might be TRBD1 (5 bases). The CDR3 has 15 amino acids. Germline CDR1 reads MNHEY; CDR2 reads SVGAGI. V was cut by 8 bases and J by 0 bases, with 14 bases left in between. The CDR3 protein is CASSIDRSSGNTIYF. For the CDR3, the DNA is TGTGCCAGCTCCATCGACAGAAGCTCTGGAAACACCATATATTTT.

The chain couples TRBV2 to TRBJ2-7; no definite D call. The germline V gene has CDR1 SNHLY and CDR2 FYNNEI. This CDR3 spans 14 amino acids. Trimming removed 8 bases from V and 0 bases from J, with 14 bases in between. The CDR3 sequence is CASLRLLNSYEQYF. As DNA, the CDR3 is TGTGCCAGCTTGCGGCTCCTAAACTCCTACGAGCAGTACTTC.